This is a list of T cell receptor beta chains from one sample in a study of blood T cell repertoires in COVID-19. The repertoire was sequenced with immunoSEQ multiplex PCR; TCRdb's copy has only in-frame clones and lacks some. The sample consists of about 210,000 clones, around 88% of them appearing once. Sequencing input: PBMCs or T cells enriched from blood (not recorded which). All receptors come from a woman aged 40 to 55 with acute COVID-19. The CDR3 runs from the conserved cysteine through the conserved F or W. A D gene is named only where the DNA matches it firmly. Size is stated for part of the rows, as once, few or many counts, or as a class when the clone is expanded.

j_call,v_call,clone_size,d_call,cdr3_length,cdr3_aa,cdr3_nt
TRBJ2-3,TRBV7-2,.,TRBD2,15,CASRRRGGVTDTQYF,TGTGCCAGCAGACGACGTGGGGGGGTGACAGATACGCAGTATTTT
TRBJ2-7,TRBV5-8,.,TRBD1,14,CASSLSQGVGEQYF,TGTGCCAGCAGCTTGAGCCAGGGGGTCGGGGAGCAGTACTTC
TRBJ2-3,TRBV5-1,.,TRBD1,15,CASSLAGTGVDTQYF,TGCGCCAGCAGCTTGGCGGGGACAGGGGTGGATACGCAGTATTTT
TRBJ1-2,TRBV9,.,TRBD1,14,CASSVEPRGAGYTF,TGTGCCAGCAGCGTAGAGCCCAGGGGGGCTGGCTACACCTTC
TRBJ1-3,TRBV30,.,.,14,CAWSRRPEGNTIYF,TGTGCCTGGAGTCGCAGGCCAGAGGGAAACACCATATATTTT
TRBJ2-1,TRBV7-6,.,TRBD1,16,CASSPRGQGVYNEQFF,TGTGCCAGCAGCCCCAGAGGACAGGGGGTCTACAATGAGCAGTTCTTC
TRBJ2-5,TRBV10-1,.,.,13,CASSESYQETQYF,TGCGCCAGCAGTGAGTCATATCAAGAGACCCAGTACTTC
TRBJ1-1,TRBV3-1/TRBV3-2,few,TRBD1,15,CASSRSDRANTEAFF,TGTGCCAGCAGCCGCTCGGACAGGGCGAACACTGAAGCTTTCTTT
TRBJ1-2,TRBV30,.,TRBD1,13,CAWSPRTGGGYTF,TGTGCCTGGAGTCCAAGGACAGGGGGGGGCTACACCTTC
TRBJ2-7,TRBV7-8,once,.,14,CASSLGGGAYEQYF,TGTGCCAGCAGCTTAGGAGGGGGGGCCTACGAGCAGTACTTC
TRBJ2-1,TRBV27,.,TRBD2,18,CASSFSGWTSEEYNEQFF,TGTGCCAGCAGTTTCTCCGGATGGACTAGCGAAGAATACAATGAGCAGTTCTTC
TRBJ2-7,TRBV11-2,.,.,15,CASSLVAGKSYEQYF,TGTGCCAGCAGCTTAGTTGCAGGGAAATCCTACGAGCAGTACTTC
TRBJ1-4,TRBV2,.,.,15,CASSGTGTTNEKLFF,TGTGCCAGCAGTGGAACAGGGACAACTAATGAAAAACTGTTTTTT
TRBJ1-2,TRBV30,.,TRBD1,13,CAWSPDRGSGYTF,TGTGCCTGGAGCCCGGACAGGGGAAGCGGCTACACCTTC
TRBJ1-6,TRBV30,.,.,13,CAWAGEASSPLHF,TGTGCCTGGGCGGGGGAAGCCAGTTCACCCCTCCACTTT
TRBJ1-2,TRBV18,.,.,15,CASSPTSTTGYGYTF,TGTGCCAGCTCACCAACGAGTACGACGGGCTATGGCTACACCTTC
TRBJ2-7,TRBV10-3,.,.,14,CAIRDDRITYEQYF,TGTGCCATCAGAGATGACAGGATAACCTACGAGCAGTACTTC
TRBJ1-2,TRBV4-1,.,TRBD1,14,CASTPVPGGGGYTF,TGCGCCAGCACTCCAGTCCCAGGGGGCGGGGGCTACACCTTC
TRBJ1-2,TRBV6-5,.,.,14,CASTFLNSGEGYTF,TGTGCCAGCACCTTCTTAAACTCAGGGGAAGGCTACACCTTC
TRBJ1-1,TRBV10-2,.,.,12,CASSPIETEAFF,TGCGCCAGCAGCCCGATAGAGACTGAAGCTTTCTTT
TRBJ2-3,TRBV9,.,.,15,CASSNGRSGTDTQYF,TGTGCCAGCAGTAATGGGAGGTCAGGCACAGATACGCAGTATTTT
TRBJ2-7,TRBV23-1,once,TRBD1,13,CASSYSDRVEQYF,TGCGCCAGCAGTTATTCCGACAGGGTCGAGCAGTACTTC
TRBJ2-5,TRBV5-1,.,TRBD2,16,CASSSGTSGGRETQYF,TGCGCCAGCAGCTCAGGGACTAGCGGGGGCCGGGAGACCCAGTACTTC
TRBJ1-1,TRBV6-5,.,.,14,CASSYSRGNTEAFF,TGTGCCAGCAGTTACAGTCGCGGGAACACTGAAGCTTTCTTT
TRBJ2-2,TRBV3-1/TRBV3-2,.,TRBD2,16,CASSSKRGGQGGELFF,TGTGCCAGCAGCTCCAAGCGGGGGGGCCAAGGCGGGGAGCTGTTTTTT
TRBJ1-4,TRBV19,.,TRBD1,16,CASRTAGTGRTEKLFF,TGTGCCAGTAGAACCGCCGGGACAGGGCGAACTGAAAAACTGTTTTTT
TRBJ2-7,TRBV6-6,.,.,12,CASTGSSSEQYF,TGTGCCAGCACCGGGTCCAGCTCCGAGCAGTACTTC
TRBJ2-1,TRBV7-9,.,.,14,CASGGAAHQGEQFF,TGTGCCAGCGGTGGGGCAGCCCATCAGGGTGAGCAGTTCTTC